The 5 T cell receptor beta chains in this list originate from one sample, sequenced in a study of blood T cell repertoires in COVID-19. Method: immunoSEQ multiplex PCR; TCRdb's copy keeps in-frame clones and lacks some. Among around 250,000 clones listed, more than 75% were seen once. The sequenced sample was peripheral blood. The receptors were sampled from a woman aged 55-69 years who had recovered from COVID-19.

The chain carries TRBV11-2 and TRBJ1-5, with 9 positions matching TRBD1. This CDR3 spans 15 amino acids. V dropped 5 bases and J dropped 1; count of bases not matched to a gene: 3. Germline lookup yields CDR1 SGHAT and CDR2 FQNNGV. In DNA form, the CDR3 reads TGTGCCAGCAGCCCCGGGACAGGGAGCAATCAGCCCCAGCATTTT. Translation: CASSPGTGSNQPQHF.

The rearrangement links TRBV18 to TRBJ2-7; the match to TRBD1 covers 7 bases. Trimming took 4 bases from V and 3 from J; bases not matched to a gene: 9. Germline assignment: CDR1 KGHSH and CDR2 LQKENI. This CDR3 has 15 residues. CDR3 sequence: CASSLPGQRNYEQYF. CDR3 in DNA: TGTGCCAGCTCACTACCGGGACAGAGAAACTACGAGCAGTACTTC.

The chain joins TRBV5-1 to TRBJ2-7, with 11 bases fitting TRBD2. Trimming took 4 bases from V and 5 from J; bases not matched to a gene: 5. This CDR3 region has 14 residues. Germline values: CDR1 SGHRS, CDR2 YFSETQ. CDR3 in amino acids: CASSPGLAVHEQYF. The CDR3 DNA reads as TGCGCCAGCAGCCCGGGACTAGCGGTACACGAGCAGTACTTC.

CDR3 DNA sequence: TGTGCCAGCAGTGCTGAAACAGGGCTAGCGGGGGGGCTTACGCAGTATTTT. Its translation: CASSAETGLAGGLTQYF. The V and J genes are TRBV2 and TRBJ2-3; TRBD2 matches 12 bases. This CDR3 region has 17 residues. Per the germline V gene, CDR1 is SNHLY and CDR2 is FYNNEI. J was trimmed by 8 bases and V by 4 bases; bases with no gene match: 13.

To note about this clone: At one end, the junction sequence differs from germline, possibly due to a read error. V and J are TRBV7-7 and TRBJ2-1, with 7 bases fitting TRBD1. From germline, CDR1 is SSHAT and CDR2 FNYEAQ (reference sequence). The CDR3 extends over 15 amino acids. For the CDR3, the DNA is TGTGCTAGCAGTCAGGGGGAGAGCTCCTACAATGAGCAGTTCTTC. This encodes CASSQGESSYNEQFF. Drawing the rest from reference TRBV7-7 and TRBJ2-1, the complete variable domain is GAGVSQSPRYKVTKRGQDVTLRCDPISSHATLYWYQQALGQGPEFLTYFNYEAQPDKSGLPSDRFSAERPEGSISTLTIQRTEQRDSAMYRCASSQGESSYNEQFFGPGTRLTVL.